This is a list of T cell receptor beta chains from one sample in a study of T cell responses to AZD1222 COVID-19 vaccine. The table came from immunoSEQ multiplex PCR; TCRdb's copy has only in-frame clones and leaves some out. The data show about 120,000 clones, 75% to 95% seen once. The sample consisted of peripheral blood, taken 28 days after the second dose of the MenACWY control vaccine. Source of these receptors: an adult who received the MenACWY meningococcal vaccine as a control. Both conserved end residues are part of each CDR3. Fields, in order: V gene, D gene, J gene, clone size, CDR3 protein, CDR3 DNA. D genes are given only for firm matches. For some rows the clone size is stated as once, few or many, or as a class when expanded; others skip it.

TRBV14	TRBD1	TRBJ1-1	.	CASSQEGDRAIGTEAFF	TGTGCCAGCAGCCAGGAAGGTGACAGGGCGATTGGGACTGAAGCTTTCTTT
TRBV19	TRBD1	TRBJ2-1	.	CASSRGTGQYNEQFF	TGTGCCAGTAGTCGTGGGACAGGTCAATACAATGAGCAGTTCTTC
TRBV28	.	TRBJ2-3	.	CASSLFGVSTDTQYF	TGTGCCAGCAGTTTATTCGGGGTCAGCACAGATACGCAGTATTTT
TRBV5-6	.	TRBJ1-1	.	CASKDSLNTEAFF	TGTGCCAGCAAGGACAGTTTGAACACTGAAGCTTTCTTT
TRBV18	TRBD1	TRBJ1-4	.	CASSATGANEKLFF	TGTGCCAGCTCTGCGACAGGGGCTAATGAAAAACTGTTTTTT
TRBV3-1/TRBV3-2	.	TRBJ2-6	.	CASSQAGANVLTF	TGTGCCAGCAGCCAAGCTGGGGCCAACGTCCTGACTTTC
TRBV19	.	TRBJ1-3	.	CASSRITAPGVTSSGNTIYF	TGTGCCAGTAGTAGAATCACCGCTCCGGGCGTTACTAGCTCTGGAAACACCATATATTTT
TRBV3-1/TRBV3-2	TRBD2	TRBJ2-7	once	CASSQGTSGIYEQYF	TGTGCCAGCAGCCAAGGGACTAGCGGGATTTACGAGCAGTACTTC
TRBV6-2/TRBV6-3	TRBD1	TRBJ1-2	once	CASSNDRAKRNYGYTF	TGTGCCAGCAGTAACGACAGGGCAAAGCGCAACTATGGCTACACCTTC
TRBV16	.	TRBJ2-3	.	CASSAWSQDTQYF	TGTGCCAGCAGCGCATGGTCCCAAGATACGCAGTATTTT
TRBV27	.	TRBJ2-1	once	CASSWGDSYNEQFF	TGTGCCAGCAGTTGGGGGGACAGCTACAATGAGCAGTTCTTC
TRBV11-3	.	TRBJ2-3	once	CASSGFQTDTQYF	TGTGCCAGCTCAGGGTTCCAGACAGATACGCAGTATTTT
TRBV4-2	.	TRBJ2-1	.	CASSQRTDNEQFF	TGTGCCAGCAGCCAAAGGACAGACAATGAGCAGTTCTTC
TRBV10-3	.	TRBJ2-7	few	CAISERTDSYEQYF	TGTGCCATCAGTGAACGGACAGATTCCTACGAGCAGTACTTC
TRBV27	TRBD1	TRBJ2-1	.	CASSSRGQGNEQFF	TGTGCCAGCAGTTCCCGCGGACAGGGCAATGAGCAGTTCTTC
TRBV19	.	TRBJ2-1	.	CASSVQQGNEQFF	TGTGCCAGTAGTGTACAACAGGGTAATGAGCAGTTCTTC
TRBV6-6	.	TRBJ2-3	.	CASSYGPDTQYF	TGTGCCAGCAGTTACGGGCCAGATACGCAGTATTTT
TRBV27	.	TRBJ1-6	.	CASSFSGYVLPDSPLHF	TGTGCCAGCAGTTTCTCGGGGTACGTTCTCCCAGATTCACCCCTCCACTTT
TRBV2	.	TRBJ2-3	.	CASSDWGVSTDTQYF	TGTGCCAGCAGTGATTGGGGGGTCAGCACAGATACGCAGTATTTT
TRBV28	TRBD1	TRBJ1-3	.	CASRLTGDGNTIYF	TGTGCCAGCAGACTGACAGGGGATGGAAACACCATATATTTT
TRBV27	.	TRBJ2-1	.	CASSFRSHVIGDEQFF	TGTGCCAGCAGTTTTCGTTCCCACGTCATAGGCGATGAGCAGTTCTTC
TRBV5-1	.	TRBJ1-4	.	CASSQTGGTNEKLFF	TGCGCCAGCAGCCAAACGGGGGGGACTAATGAAAAACTGTTTTTT
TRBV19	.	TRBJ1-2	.	CASSIVYGSNYGYTF	TGTGCCAGTAGTATAGTTTACGGATCTAACTATGGCTACACCTTC
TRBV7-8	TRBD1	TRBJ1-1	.	CASSFDRGMNTEAFF	TGTGCCAGCAGCTTCGACAGGGGGATGAACACTGAAGCTTTCTTT
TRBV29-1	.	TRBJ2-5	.	CSVAGNQETQYF	TGCAGCGTCGCCGGGAACCAAGAGACCCAGTACTTC
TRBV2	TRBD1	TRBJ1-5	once	CASSMDRGNQPQHF	TGTGCCAGCAGTATGGACAGGGGGAATCAGCCCCAGCATTTT